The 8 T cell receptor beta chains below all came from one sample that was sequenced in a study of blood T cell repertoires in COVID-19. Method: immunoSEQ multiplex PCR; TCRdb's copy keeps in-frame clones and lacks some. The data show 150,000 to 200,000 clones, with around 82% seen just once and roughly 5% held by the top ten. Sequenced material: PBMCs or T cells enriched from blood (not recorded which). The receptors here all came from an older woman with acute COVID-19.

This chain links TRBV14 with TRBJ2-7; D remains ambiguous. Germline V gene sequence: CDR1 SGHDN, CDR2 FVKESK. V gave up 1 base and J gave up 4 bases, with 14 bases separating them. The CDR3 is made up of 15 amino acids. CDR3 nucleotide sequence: TGTGCCAGCAGCCAAGCAGCGCACCGGGTTTACGAGCAGTACTTC. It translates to CASSQAAHRVYEQYF.

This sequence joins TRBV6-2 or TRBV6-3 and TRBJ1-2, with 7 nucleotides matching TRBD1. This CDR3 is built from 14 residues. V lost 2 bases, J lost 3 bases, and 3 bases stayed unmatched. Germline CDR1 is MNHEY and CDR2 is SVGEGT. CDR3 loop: CASSYVGQHYGYTF. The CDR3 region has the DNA TGTGCCAGCAGTTACGTGGGACAGCACTATGGCTACACCTTC.

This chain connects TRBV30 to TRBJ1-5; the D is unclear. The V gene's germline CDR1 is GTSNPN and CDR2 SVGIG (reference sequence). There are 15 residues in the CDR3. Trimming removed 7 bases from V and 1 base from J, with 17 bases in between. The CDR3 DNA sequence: TGTGCCTCTGCCGGGGAGGGATTGAGCAATCAGCCCCAGCATTTT. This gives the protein CASAGEGLSNQPQHF.

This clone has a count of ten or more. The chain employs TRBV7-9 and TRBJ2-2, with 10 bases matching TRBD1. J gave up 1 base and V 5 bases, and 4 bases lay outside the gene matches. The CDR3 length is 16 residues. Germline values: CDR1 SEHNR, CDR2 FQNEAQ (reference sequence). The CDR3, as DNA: TGTGCCAGCAGCCCGACAGGGGGCTTGAACACCGGGGAGCTGTTTTTT. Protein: CASSPTGGLNTGELFF.

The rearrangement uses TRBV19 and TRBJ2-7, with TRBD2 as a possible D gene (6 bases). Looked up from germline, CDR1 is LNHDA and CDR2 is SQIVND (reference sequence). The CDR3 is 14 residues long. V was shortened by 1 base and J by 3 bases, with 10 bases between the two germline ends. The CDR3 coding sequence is TGTGCCAGTAGTATAGCGGTAGCGGACTACGAGCAGTACTTC. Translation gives CASSIAVADYEQYF.

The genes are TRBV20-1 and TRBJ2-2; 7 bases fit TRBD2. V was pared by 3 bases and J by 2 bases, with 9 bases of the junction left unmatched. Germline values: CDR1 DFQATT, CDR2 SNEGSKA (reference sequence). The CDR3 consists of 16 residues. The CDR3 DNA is TGCAGTGCTAGTGGGGGGAGGGCCGGCAACACCGGGGAGCTGTTTTTT. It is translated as CSASGGRAGNTGELFF.

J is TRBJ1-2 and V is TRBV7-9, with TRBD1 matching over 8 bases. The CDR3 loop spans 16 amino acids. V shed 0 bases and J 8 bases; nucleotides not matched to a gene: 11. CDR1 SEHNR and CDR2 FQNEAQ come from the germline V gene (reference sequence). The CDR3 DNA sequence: TGTGCCAGCAGCTTAGCGACCGACAGGGGACCGGCCGGCTACACCTTC. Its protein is CASSLATDRGPAGYTF.

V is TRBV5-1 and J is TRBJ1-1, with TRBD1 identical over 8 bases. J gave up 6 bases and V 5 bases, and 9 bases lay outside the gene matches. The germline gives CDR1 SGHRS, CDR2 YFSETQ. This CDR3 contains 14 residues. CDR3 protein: CASSLGQGSPEAFF. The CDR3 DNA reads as TGCGCCAGCAGTCTTGGACAGGGATCGCCTGAAGCTTTCTTT.